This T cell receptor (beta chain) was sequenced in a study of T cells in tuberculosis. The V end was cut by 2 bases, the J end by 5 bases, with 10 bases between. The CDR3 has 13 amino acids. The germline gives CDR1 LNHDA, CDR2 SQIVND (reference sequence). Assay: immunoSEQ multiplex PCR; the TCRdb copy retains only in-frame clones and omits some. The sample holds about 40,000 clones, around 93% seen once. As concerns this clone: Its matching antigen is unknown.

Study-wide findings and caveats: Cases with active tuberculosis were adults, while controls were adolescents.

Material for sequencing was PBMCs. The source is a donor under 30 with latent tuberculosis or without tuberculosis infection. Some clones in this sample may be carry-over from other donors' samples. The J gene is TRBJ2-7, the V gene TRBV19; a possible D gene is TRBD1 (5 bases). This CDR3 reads CASSIQGFDEQYF. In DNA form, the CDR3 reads TGTGCCAGTAGTATACAGGGATTCGACGAGCAGTACTTC. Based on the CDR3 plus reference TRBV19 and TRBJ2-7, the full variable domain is DGGITQSPKYLFRKEGQNVTLSCEQNLNHDAMYWYRQDPGQGLRLIYYSQIVNDFQKGDIAEGYSVSREKKESFPLTVTSAQKNPTAFYLCASSIQGFDEQYFGPGTRLTVT.